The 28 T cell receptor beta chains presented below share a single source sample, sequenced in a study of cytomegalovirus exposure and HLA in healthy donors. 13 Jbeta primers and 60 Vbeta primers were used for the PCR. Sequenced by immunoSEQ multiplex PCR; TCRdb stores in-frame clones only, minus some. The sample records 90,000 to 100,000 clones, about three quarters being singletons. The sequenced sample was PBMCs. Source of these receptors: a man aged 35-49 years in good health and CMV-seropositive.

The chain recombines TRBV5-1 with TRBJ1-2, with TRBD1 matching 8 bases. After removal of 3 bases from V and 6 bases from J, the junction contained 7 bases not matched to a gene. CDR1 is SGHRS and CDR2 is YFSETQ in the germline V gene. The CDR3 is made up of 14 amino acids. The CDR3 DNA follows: TGCGCCAGCAGCTCCGGACAGGGAATAGATGGCTACACCTTC. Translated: CASSSGQGIDGYTF.

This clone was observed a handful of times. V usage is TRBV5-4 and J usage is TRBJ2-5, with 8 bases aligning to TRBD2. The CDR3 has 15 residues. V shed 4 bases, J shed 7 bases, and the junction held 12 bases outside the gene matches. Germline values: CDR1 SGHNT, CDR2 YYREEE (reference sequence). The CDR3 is CASSLERTSSMTQYF. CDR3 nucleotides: TGTGCCAGCAGCCTGGAGAGGACTAGCTCGATGACCCAGTACTTC.

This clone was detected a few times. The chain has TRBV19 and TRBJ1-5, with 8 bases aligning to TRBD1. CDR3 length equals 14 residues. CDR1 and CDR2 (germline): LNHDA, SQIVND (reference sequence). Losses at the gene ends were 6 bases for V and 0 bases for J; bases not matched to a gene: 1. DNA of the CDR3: TGTGCCAGTAGGGGACAGGATAGCAATCAGCCCCAGCATTTT. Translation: CASRGQDSNQPQHF.

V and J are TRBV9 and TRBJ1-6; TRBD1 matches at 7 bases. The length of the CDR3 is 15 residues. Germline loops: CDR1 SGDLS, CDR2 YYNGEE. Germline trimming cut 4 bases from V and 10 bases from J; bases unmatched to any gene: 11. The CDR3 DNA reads TGTGCCAGCAGCCCGCAAACAGGGGCTGGATCACCCCTCCACTTT. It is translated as CASSPQTGAGSPLHF.

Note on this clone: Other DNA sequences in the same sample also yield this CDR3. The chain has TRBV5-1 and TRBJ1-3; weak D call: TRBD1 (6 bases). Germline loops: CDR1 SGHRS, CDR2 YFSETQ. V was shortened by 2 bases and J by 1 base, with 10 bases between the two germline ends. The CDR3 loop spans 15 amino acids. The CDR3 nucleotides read TGCGCCAGCAGCTTTGAAACAGGGTCTGGAAACACCATATATTTT. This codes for CASSFETGSGNTIYF.

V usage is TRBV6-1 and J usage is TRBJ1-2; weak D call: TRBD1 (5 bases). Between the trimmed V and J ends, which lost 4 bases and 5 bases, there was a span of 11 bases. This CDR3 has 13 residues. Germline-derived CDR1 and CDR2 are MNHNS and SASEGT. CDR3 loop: CASSALPGYGYTF. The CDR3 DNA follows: TGTGCCAGCAGTGCGTTACCAGGGTATGGCTACACCTTC.

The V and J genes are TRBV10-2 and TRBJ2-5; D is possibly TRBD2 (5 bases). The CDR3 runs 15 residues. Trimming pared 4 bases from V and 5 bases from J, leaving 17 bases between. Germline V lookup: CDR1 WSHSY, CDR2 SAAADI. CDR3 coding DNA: TGCGCCAGCAGTGGTCAACAAGCCGGGGAGGAGACCCAGTACTTC. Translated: CASSGQQAGEETQYF.

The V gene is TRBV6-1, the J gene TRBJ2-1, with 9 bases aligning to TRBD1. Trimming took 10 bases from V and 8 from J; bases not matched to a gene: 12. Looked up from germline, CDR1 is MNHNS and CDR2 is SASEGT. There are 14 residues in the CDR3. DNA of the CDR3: TGTGCCATCACACACAGGGGGCTGAACGATGAGCAGTTCTTC. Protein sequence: CAITHRGLNDEQFF.

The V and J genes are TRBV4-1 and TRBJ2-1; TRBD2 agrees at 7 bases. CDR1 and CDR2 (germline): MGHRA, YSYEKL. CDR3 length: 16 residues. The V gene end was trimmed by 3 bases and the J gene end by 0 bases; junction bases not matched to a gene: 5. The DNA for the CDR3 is TGCGCCAGCAGCCAGCTTAGCGGGTCCTCCTACAATGAGCAGTTCTTC. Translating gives CASSQLSGSSYNEQFF.

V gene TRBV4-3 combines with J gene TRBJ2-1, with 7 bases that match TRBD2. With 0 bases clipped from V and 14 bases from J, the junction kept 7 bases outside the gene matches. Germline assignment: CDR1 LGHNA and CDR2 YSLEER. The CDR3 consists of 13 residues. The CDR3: CASSQEAGLPKFF. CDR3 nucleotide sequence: TGCGCCAGCAGCCAAGAGGCGGGACTACCTAAGTTCTTC.

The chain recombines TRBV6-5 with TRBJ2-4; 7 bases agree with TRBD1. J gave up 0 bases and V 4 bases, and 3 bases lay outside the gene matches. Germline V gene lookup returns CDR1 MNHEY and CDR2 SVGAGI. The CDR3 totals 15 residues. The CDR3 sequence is CASSSGDRAKNIQYF. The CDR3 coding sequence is TGTGCCAGCAGTTCCGGGGACAGAGCCAAAAACATTCAGTACTTC.

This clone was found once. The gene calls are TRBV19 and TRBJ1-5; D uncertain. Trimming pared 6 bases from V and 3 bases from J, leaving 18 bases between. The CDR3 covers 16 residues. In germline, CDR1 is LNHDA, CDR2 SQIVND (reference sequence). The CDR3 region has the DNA TGTGCCAGTAGGCCTCAGGTACTTGGGCACAATCAGCCCCAGCATTTT. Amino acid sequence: CASRPQVLGHNQPQHF.

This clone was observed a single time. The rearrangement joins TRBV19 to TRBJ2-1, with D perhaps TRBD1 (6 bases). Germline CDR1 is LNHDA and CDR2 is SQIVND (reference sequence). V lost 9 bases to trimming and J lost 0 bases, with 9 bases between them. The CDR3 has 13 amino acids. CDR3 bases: TGTGCCAGCACAGGGAGCTCCTACAATGAGCAGTTCTTC. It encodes CASTGSSYNEQFF.

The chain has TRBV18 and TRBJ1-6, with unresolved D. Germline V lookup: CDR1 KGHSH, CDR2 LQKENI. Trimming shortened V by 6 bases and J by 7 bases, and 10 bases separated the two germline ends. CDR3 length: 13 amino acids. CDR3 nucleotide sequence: TGTGCCAGCTCGGATGAACAGAATTCACCCCTCCACTTT. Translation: CASSDEQNSPLHF.

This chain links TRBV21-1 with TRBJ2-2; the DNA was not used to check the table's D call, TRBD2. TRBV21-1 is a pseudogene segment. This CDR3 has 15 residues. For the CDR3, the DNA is TGTGCCAGCAGCAAATGGAGGGGGGGGGCGGGGGAGCTGTTTTTT. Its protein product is CASSKWRGGAGELFF.

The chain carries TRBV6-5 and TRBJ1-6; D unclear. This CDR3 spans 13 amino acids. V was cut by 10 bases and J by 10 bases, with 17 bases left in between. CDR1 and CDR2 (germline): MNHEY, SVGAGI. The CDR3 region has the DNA TGTGCCACCCGGTCCAACTTGGGCTCACCCCTCCACTTT. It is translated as CATRSNLGSPLHF.

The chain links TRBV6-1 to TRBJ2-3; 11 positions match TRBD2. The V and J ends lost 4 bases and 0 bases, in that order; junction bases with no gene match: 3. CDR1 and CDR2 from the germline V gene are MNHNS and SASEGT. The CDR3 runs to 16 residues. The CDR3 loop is CASSGLAGGSTDTQYF. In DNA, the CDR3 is TGTGCCAGCAGTGGTCTAGCGGGGGGTAGCACAGATACGCAGTATTTT.

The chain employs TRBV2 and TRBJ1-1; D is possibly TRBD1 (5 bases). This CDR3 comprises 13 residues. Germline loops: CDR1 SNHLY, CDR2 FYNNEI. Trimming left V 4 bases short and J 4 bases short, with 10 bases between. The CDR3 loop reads CASSGGRATEAFF. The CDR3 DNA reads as TGTGCCAGCAGTGGAGGCAGGGCCACTGAAGCTTTCTTT. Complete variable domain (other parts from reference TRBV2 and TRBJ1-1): EPEVTQTPSHQVTQMGQEVILRCVPISNHLYFYWYRQILGQKVEFLVSFYNNEISEKSEIFDDQFSVERPDGSNFTLKIRSTKLEDSAMYFCASSGGRATEAFFGQGTRLTVV.

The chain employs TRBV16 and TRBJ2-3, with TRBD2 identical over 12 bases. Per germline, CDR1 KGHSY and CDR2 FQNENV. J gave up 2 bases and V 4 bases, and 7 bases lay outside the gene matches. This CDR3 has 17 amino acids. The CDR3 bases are TGTGCCAGCAGCCGCCCGACTAGCGGGAGCCTCACAGATACGCAGTATTTT. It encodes CASSRPTSGSLTDTQYF.

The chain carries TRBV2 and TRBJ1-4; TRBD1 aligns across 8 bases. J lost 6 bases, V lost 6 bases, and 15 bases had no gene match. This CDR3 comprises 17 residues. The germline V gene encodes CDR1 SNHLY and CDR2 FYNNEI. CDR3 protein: CASRDVPAGGGYEKLFF. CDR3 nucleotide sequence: TGTGCCAGCAGAGACGTACCGGCAGGGGGCGGGTATGAAAAACTGTTTTTT.

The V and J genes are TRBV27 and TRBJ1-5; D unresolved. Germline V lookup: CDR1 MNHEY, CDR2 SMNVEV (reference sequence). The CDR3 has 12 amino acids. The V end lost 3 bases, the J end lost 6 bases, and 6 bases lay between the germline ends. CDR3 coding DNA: TGTGCCAGCAGTTTTGTCGGTCAGCCCCAGCATTTT. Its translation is CASSFVGQPQHF.

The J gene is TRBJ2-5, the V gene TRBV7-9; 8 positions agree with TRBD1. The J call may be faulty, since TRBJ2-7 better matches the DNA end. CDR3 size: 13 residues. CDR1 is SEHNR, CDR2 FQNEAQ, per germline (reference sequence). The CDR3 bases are TGTGCCAGCACCCTCCAGGGGGCCACCGAGCAGTACTTC. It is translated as CASTLQGATEQYF.

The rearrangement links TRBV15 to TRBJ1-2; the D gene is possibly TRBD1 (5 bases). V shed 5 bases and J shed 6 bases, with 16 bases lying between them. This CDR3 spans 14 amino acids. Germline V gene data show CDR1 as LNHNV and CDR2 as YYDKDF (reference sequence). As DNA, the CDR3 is TGTGCCACCAGCGACGCCTCAGGGTTGAATGGCTACACCTTC. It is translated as CATSDASGLNGYTF.

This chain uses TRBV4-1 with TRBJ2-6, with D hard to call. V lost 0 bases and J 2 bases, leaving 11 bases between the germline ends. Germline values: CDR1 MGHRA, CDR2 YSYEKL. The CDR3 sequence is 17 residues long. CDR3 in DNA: TGCGCCAGCAGCCAAGATTGGCAGGCCGCTGGGGCCAACGTCCTGACTTTC. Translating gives CASSQDWQAAGANVLTF.

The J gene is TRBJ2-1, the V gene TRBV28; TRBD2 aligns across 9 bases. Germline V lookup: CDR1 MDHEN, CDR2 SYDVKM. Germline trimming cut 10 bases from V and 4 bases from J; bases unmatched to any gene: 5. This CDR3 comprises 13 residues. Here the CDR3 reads CATGTSLYNEQFF. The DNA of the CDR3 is TGTGCCACCGGGACTAGCTTATACAATGAGCAGTTCTTC.

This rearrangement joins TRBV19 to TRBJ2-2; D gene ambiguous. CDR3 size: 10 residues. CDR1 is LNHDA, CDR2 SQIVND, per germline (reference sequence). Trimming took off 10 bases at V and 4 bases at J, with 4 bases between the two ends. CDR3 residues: CATGTGELFF. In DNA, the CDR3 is TGTGCCACAGGCACCGGGGAGCTGTTTTTT. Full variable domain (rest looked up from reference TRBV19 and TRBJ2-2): DGGITQSPKYLFRKEGQNVTLSCEQNLNHDAMYWYRQDPGQGLRLIYYSQIVNDFQKGDIAEGYSVSREKKESFPLTVTSAQKNPTAFYLCATGTGELFFGEGSRLTVL.

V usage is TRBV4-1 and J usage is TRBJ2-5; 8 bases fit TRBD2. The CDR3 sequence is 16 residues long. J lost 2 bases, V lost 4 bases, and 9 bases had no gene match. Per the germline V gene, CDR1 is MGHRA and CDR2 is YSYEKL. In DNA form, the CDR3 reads TGCGCCAGCAGCCCCGGTCGGGGGGGGAGGCAAGAGACCCAGTACTTC. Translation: CASSPGRGGRQETQYF.

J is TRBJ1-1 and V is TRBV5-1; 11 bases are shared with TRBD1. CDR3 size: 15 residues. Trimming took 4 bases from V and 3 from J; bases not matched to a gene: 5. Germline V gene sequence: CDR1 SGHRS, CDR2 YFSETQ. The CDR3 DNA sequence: TGCGCCAGCAGCGATCCGGGACAGGGGGACACTGAAGCTTTCTTT. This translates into CASSDPGQGDTEAFF. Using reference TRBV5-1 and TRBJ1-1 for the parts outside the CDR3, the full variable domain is KAGVTQTPRYLIKTRGQQVTLSCSPISGHRSVSWYQQTPGQGLQFLFEYFSETQRNKGNFPGRFSGRQFSNSRSEMNVSTLELGDSALYLCASSDPGQGDTEAFFGQGTRLTVV.